This T cell receptor beta chain was captured in a study of cytomegalovirus exposure and HLA in healthy donors. As for the study in general: It was reported in a later analysis that the same platform had been used for the 100 to 150 validation repertoires as for the approximately 700 first-cohort repertoires. Study outcomes and limitations: Both high specificity and high sensitivity reportedly marked the classifier's diagnosis of cytomegalovirus status. Researchers reported that a few CMV-associated chains were confirmed in vitro as CMV antigen-specific.

This table comes from immunoSEQ multiplex PCR, and its TCRdb copy is limited to in-frame clones, with some not included. The sample consists of 150,000 to 200,000 clones, 84% of them appearing once. The V gene's germline CDR1 is MNHNS and CDR2 SASEGT. Trimming stripped 6 bases from V and 6 bases from J, with 15 bases between. This CDR3 has 13 residues. A word on this clone: The antigen is not known.

The sample was PBMCs. The gene calls are TRBV6-1 and TRBJ2-7, with a possible D match to TRBD1 (6 bases). This TCR derives from a man between 18 and 35 years old in good health and CMV-seropositive. Here the CDR3 reads CASSPRTAREQYF. DNA of the CDR3: TGTGCCAGCAGCCCCAGGACAGCCCGCGAGCAGTACTTC.